The source of this T cell receptor (beta chain) is a study of OX40 agonist ivuxolimab in advanced cancers. Whole-study context: Intravenous ivuxolimab was administered to patients every 2 weeks at 0.01 to 10 mg/kg. Hepatocellular carcinoma, melanoma, renal cell or head and neck cancer affected the dose-escalation patients. General observations from the study: Among T cells, CD8+ cells averaged more expanded clones than CD4+ cells.

Profiling relied on immunoSEQ multiplex PCR, and the TCRdb table lists in-frame clones only, not all of them. The table includes approximately 39,000 clones, 80% to 90% detected once. Individuals having autoimmune disease history or systemic immunosuppression were not enrolled. In regard to this clone: The antigen remains undetermined.

The CDR3 has 15 residues. The germline gives CDR1 MDHEN, CDR2 SYDVKM. V lost 7 bases and J 6 bases, leaving 16 bases between the germline ends. This chain connects TRBV28 to TRBJ1-6; D might be TRBD1 (5 bases). The material sequenced was CD4+ or CD8+ T cells sorted from blood, taken in a trial of the OX40 agonist ivuxolimab. This clonotype was sampled from an adult with an advanced solid tumor such as melanoma, head and neck, liver or kidney cancer. DNA for the CDR3: TGTGCCAGCAAACCAACGTGGCAGGGTAATTCACCCCTCCACTTT. Its translation: CASKPTWQGNSPLHF. The full variable domain, completed using reference TRBV28 and TRBJ1-6, is DVKVTQSSRYLVKRTGEKVFLECVQDMDHENMFWYRQDPGLGLRLIYFSYDVKMKEKGDIPEGYSVSREKKERFSLILESASTNQTSMYLCASKPTWQGNSPLHFGNGTRLTVT.